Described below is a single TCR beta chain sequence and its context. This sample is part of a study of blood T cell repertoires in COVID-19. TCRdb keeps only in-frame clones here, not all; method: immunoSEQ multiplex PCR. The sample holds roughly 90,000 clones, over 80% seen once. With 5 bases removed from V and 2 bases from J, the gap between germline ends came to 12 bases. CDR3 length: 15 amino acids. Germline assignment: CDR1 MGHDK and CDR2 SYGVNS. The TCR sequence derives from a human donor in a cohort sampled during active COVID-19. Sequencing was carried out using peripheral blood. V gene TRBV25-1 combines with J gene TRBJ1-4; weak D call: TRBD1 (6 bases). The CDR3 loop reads CASSLGGITNEKLFF. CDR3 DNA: TGTGCCAGCAGTTTAGGGGGAATCACTAATGAAAAACTGTTTTTT.